Sequencing of this TCR beta chain was carried out in a study of blood T cell repertoires in COVID-19. Whole-study context: Samples came from the United States, Italy and Spain, spanning acute and convalescent COVID-19. Sources were T cells, B-cell-depleted T cells, or PBMCs; the material itself was cDNA or gDNA.

Data came from immunoSEQ multiplex PCR; TCRdb stores just in-frame clones and leaves some out. This sample has 150,000 to 200,000 clones, with roughly 79% found just once. CDR1 is LNHDA and CDR2 is SQIVND in the germline V gene (reference sequence). The CDR3 runs 17 residues. V shed 6 bases, J shed 3 bases, and the junction held 7 bases outside the gene matches. Sequenced material: peripheral blood. V and J are TRBV19 and TRBJ2-2; 13 nucleotides agree with TRBD2. The receptor's source is a woman of 80 years or more with COVID-19, enrolled during active disease. The CDR3 DNA sequence: TGTGCCAGTAGCCGGACTAGCGGGAGAGTTGACACCGGGGAGCTGTTTTTT. It translates to CASSRTSGRVDTGELFF.